Presented here are 25 T cell receptor beta chains from one specimen sequenced in a study of OX40 agonist ivuxolimab in advanced cancers. TCRdb's table, derived via immunoSEQ multiplex PCR, lists solely in-frame clones and lacks some. The sample has some 86,000 clones, roughly 84% seen once. The sequencing here drew on CD4+ or CD8+ T cells sorted from blood, taken in a trial of the OX40 agonist ivuxolimab. All receptors come from an adult with an advanced solid tumor such as melanoma, head and neck, liver or kidney cancer.

CDR3 nucleotides: TGTGCCAGCAGTGGTGATCGAGGGACCCAGTACTTC. It yields the protein CASSGDRGTQYF. The J gene is TRBJ2-5, the V gene TRBV2; the D is unclear. V lost 4 bases and J 7 bases, leaving 10 bases between the germline ends. CDR1 is SNHLY and CDR2 is FYNNEI in the germline V gene. CDR3 size: 12 residues.

The chain recombines TRBV11-2 with TRBJ2-1; D is unresolved. The CDR3 runs to 14 residues. The germline gives CDR1 SGHAT, CDR2 FQNNGV. V lost 1 base and J lost 2, with 6 bases in between. CDR3 residues: CASSLGATYNEQFF. The CDR3, as DNA: TGTGCCAGCAGCTTAGGGGCCACCTACAATGAGCAGTTCTTC.

This clone was observed once. The chain carries TRBV28 and TRBJ1-2; TRBD1 might be the D (6 bases). The germline gives CDR1 MDHEN, CDR2 SYDVKM. Deletions cut 8 bases from V and 8 bases from J, with 21 bases between. CDR3 length equals 14 residues. The CDR3 spells CASGSSDSPGGYTF. The CDR3 DNA follows: TGTGCCAGCGGATCCTCGGACAGCCCCGGGGGCTACACCTTC.

J is TRBJ2-2 and V is TRBV18, with TRBD1 identical over 8 bases. V lost 3 bases and J lost 1; bases outside the gene matches: 13. This CDR3 is built from 19 residues. From germline, CDR1 is KGHSH and CDR2 LQKENI. CDR3 nucleotides: TGTGCCAGCTCACCCAACACGTTCTCCGGGACAGGGAACACCGGGGAGCTGTTTTTT. Encoded protein: CASSPNTFSGTGNTGELFF. Drawing the rest from reference TRBV18 and TRBJ2-2, the complete variable domain is NAGVMQNPRHLVRRRGQEARLRCSPMKGHSHVYWYRQLPEEGLKFMVYLQKENIIDESGMPKERFSAEFPKEGPSILRIQQVVRGDSAAYFCASSPNTFSGTGNTGELFFGEGSRLTVL.

The chain uses TRBV18 and TRBJ2-7; weak D call: TRBD1 (6 bases). The ends were cut back, 3 bases at V and 0 bases at J, with 18 bases in the middle. Germline-derived CDR1 and CDR2 are KGHSH and LQKENI. The CDR3 is 17 residues long. The CDR3 DNA reads as TGTGCCAGCTCACCTACACGACAGGACAAAACCTCCTACGAGCAGTACTTC. This sequence encodes CASSPTRQDKTSYEQYF.

This rearrangement joins TRBV27 to TRBJ2-7; 7 positions agree with TRBD1. Germline CDR1 reads MNHEY; CDR2 reads SMNVEV (reference sequence). The V gene end was trimmed by 6 bases and the J gene end by 2 bases; junction bases not matched to a gene: 16. This CDR3 contains 17 residues. Written as DNA, the CDR3 is TGTGCCAGCAGCCTGACAACCCTACAGGGGTTTCCCTACGAGCAGTACTTC. Translated, it gives CASSLTTLQGFPYEQYF.

The chain employs TRBV28 and TRBJ1-5; D unresolved. V was pared by 3 bases and J by 6 bases, with 9 bases between. The CDR3 spans 13 residues. Germline CDR1 reads MDHEN; CDR2 reads SYDVKM. DNA of the CDR3: TGTGCCAGCAGTTTCCCCGGGGTTCAGCCCCAGCATTTT. Translating it yields CASSFPGVQPQHF.

The chain employs TRBV21-1 and TRBJ2-2. TRBV21-1 represents a pseudogene. The CDR3 is made up of 13 amino acids. The CDR3 DNA is TGTGCCAGCAGCAAAAGGGGGGCCGGGGAGCTGTTTTTT. It yields the protein CASSKRGAGELFF.

J is TRBJ2-1 and V is TRBV5-1; 11 positions agree with TRBD2. V was pared by 4 bases and J by 4 bases, with 4 bases of the junction left unmatched. The CDR3 runs to 15 residues. Germline V gene data show CDR1 as SGHRS and CDR2 as YFSETQ. The CDR3, as DNA: TGCGCCAGCAGCCTGGGACTAGCGGCGTACAATGAGCAGTTCTTC. Its translation: CASSLGLAAYNEQFF.

This chain joins TRBV15 and TRBJ2-1; 8 bases are shared with TRBD2. Germline V gives CDR1 LNHNV, CDR2 YYDKDF (reference sequence). V trimming: 0 bases; J trimming: 8 bases; junction bases outside the gene matches: 6. This CDR3 is built from 15 residues. This chain's CDR3 is CATSRDRGGPDEQFF. CDR3 nucleotide sequence: TGTGCCACCAGCAGAGATCGGGGGGGACCTGATGAGCAGTTCTTC.

The chain couples TRBV11-2 to TRBJ2-2, with 10 bases identical to TRBD1. The CDR3 consists of 15 residues. CDR1 and CDR2 from the germline V gene are SGHAT and FQNNGV. V was pared by 3 bases and J by 8 bases, with 6 bases of the junction left unmatched. CDR3 loop: CASSFGTGAGGELFF. In DNA, the CDR3 is TGTGCCAGCAGCTTTGGGACAGGGGCCGGGGGGGAGCTGTTTTTT.

This chain joins TRBV28 and TRBJ2-7; 7 bases map to TRBD2. The V gene end was trimmed by 4 bases and the J gene end by 5 bases; junction bases not matched to a gene: 14. Germline lookup yields CDR1 MDHEN and CDR2 SYDVKM. CDR3 length: 16 residues. CDR3: CASSWASGGLIDEQYF. The CDR3 coding sequence is TGTGCCAGCAGTTGGGCTAGCGGAGGATTAATAGACGAGCAGTACTTC.

This chain connects TRBV4-1 to TRBJ2-5; 10 positions match TRBD2. The DNA end lines up better with TRBJ2-7; the J call may be wrong. The CDR3 is 16 amino acids. The germline CDR1 and CDR2 sequences are MGHRA and YSYEKL. The chain's CDR3 is CASSHPRELAGNEQYF. Written as DNA, the CDR3 is TGCGCCAGCAGCCATCCCAGAGAACTAGCGGGAAACGAGCAGTACTTC.

The chain links TRBV30 to TRBJ1-2; 7 bases are shared with TRBD1. V was clipped by 2 bases and J by 4 bases; unmatched bases: 7. This CDR3 is built from 14 residues. Germline V gene lookup returns CDR1 GTSNPN and CDR2 SVGIG (reference sequence). Here the CDR3 DNA reads TGTGCCTGGAGTCTCGTGACAGGGAGCTATGGCTACACCTTC. This gives the protein CAWSLVTGSYGYTF.

The rearrangement joins TRBV6-6 to TRBJ2-7, with D possibly matching TRBD2 (5 bases). Germline V gives CDR1 MNHNY, CDR2 SVGAGI (reference sequence). The CDR3 spans 14 residues. Trimming took 7 bases from V and 0 from J, leaving 13 bases between them. For the CDR3, the DNA is TGTGCCAGCACCCCGACCGGGAACTCCTACGAGCAGTACTTC. Translation gives CASTPTGNSYEQYF.

V gene TRBV19 combines with J gene TRBJ1-2, with TRBD1 identical over 10 bases. Germline loops: CDR1 LNHDA, CDR2 SQIVND (reference sequence). With 5 bases clipped from V and 7 bases from J, the junction kept 10 bases outside the gene matches. The CDR3 has 15 amino acids. CDR3 amino acids: CASSPRAGTGAGYTF. The CDR3 DNA reads TGTGCCAGTAGTCCAAGGGCCGGGACAGGGGCTGGCTACACCTTC.

J is TRBJ2-5 and V is TRBV2; 7 bases line up with TRBD1. Gene TRBJ2-7 matches the end of the DNA better, so the J call may be wrong. There are 16 residues in the CDR3. CDR1 and CDR2 (germline): SNHLY, FYNNEI. The CDR3 here is CASSDPDRATSYEQYF. The DNA for the CDR3 is TGTGCCAGCAGTGACCCCGACAGGGCGACTTCCTACGAGCAGTACTTC.

This clone came up once. This rearrangement joins TRBV28 to TRBJ2-3; D is undetermined. The CDR3 totals 13 residues. Germline CDR1 is MDHEN and CDR2 is SYDVKM. The ends were cut back, 5 bases at V and 0 bases at J, with 6 bases in the middle. Written as DNA, the CDR3 is TGTGCCAGCAGTCTCAGCAGCACAGATACGCAGTATTTT. Translation gives CASSLSSTDTQYF.

This clone turned up a few times. CDR3 sequence reads: CASSPRTGAYEQYF. In DNA form, the CDR3 reads TGTGCCAGCAGCCCACGGACAGGGGCCTACGAGCAGTACTTC. V is TRBV7-9 and J is TRBJ2-7, with TRBD1 matching over 9 bases. Germline CDR1 SEHNR, CDR2 FQNEAQ (reference sequence). Trimming at V came to 5 bases and at J to 2 bases, leaving 4 bases not matched to a gene. The CDR3 is 14 amino acids.

In DNA form, the CDR3 reads TGTGCCAGCAGCTTAGCAGGGCGGAACACTGAAGCTTTCTTT. This encodes CASSLAGRNTEAFF. This chain uses TRBV11-2 with TRBJ1-1; possible D gene TRBD1, 5 bases. Trimming removed 1 base from V and 1 base from J, with 7 bases in between. Germline CDR1 SGHAT, CDR2 FQNNGV. The CDR3 sequence is 14 residues long.

V and J are TRBV5-4 and TRBJ2-5, with 9 bases aligning to TRBD2. This CDR3 spans 13 amino acids. The ends lost 3 bases at V and 5 bases at J; junction bases unmatched: 2. CDR1 is SGHNT and CDR2 is YYREEE in the germline V gene (reference sequence). Here the CDR3 DNA reads TGTGCCAGCAGCTCTAGCGGGATGGAGACCCAGTACTTC. It encodes CASSSSGMETQYF. The full variable domain, its missing parts supplied by reference TRBV5-4 and TRBJ2-5, is ETGVTQSPTHLIKTRGQQVTLRCSSQSGHNTVSWYQQALGQGPQFIFQYYREEENGRGNFPPRFSGLQFPNYSSELNVNALELDDSALYLCASSSSGMETQYFGPGTRLLVL.

V gene TRBV21-1 combines with J gene TRBJ1-2. TRBV21-1 counts as a pseudogene. The CDR3 has 17 residues. CDR3 sequence (DNA): TGTGCCAGCAGTGGAGACTCGCCCTACCATTCCAACTATGGCTACACCTTC. Encoded protein: CASSGDSPYHSNYGYTF.

CDR3 loop: CASSQHNEQFF. CDR3 in DNA: TGTGCCAGCAGCCAACACAATGAGCAGTTCTTC. V usage is TRBV7-6 and J usage is TRBJ2-1; D gene ambiguous. The CDR3 contains 11 residues. Germline V gene sequence: CDR1 SGHVS, CDR2 FNYEAQ. Deletions cut 5 bases from V and 5 bases from J, with 4 bases between.

The rearrangement uses TRBV11-2 and TRBJ1-2, with D possibly matching TRBD1 (6 bases). Germline V gene lookup returns CDR1 SGHAT and CDR2 FQNNGV. V was clipped by 2 bases and J by 6 bases, with 19 bases between them. The length of the CDR3 is 16 residues. The CDR3 sequence is CASSLNFSPGGDGYTF. The CDR3 DNA follows: TGTGCCAGCAGCTTAAATTTTTCGCCCGGGGGCGATGGCTACACCTTC.

The chain employs TRBV11-1 and TRBJ1-5, with D hard to call. The CDR3 has 16 residues. Germline values: CDR1 SGHAT, CDR2 FQDESV (reference sequence). Trimming took off 1 base at V and 2 bases at J, with 12 bases between the two ends. The CDR3 DNA reads TGTGCCAGCAGCTTAGTAAGGGTTAGGGGCAATCAGCCCCAGCATTTT. Encoded protein: CASSLVRVRGNQPQHF.